The next 5 T cell receptor beta chains were all read from a single sample in a study of blood T cell repertoires in COVID-19. Only in-frame clones appear in the TCRdb table, and some are missing; sequencing was by immunoSEQ multiplex PCR. This table has 85,000 to 120,000 clones, approximately 84% appearing once. Sequencing used peripheral blood. All receptors come from a human donor in a cohort sampled during active COVID-19.

The chain has TRBV11-2 and TRBJ1-4; D gene unclear. Germline V gene lookup returns CDR1 SGHAT and CDR2 FQNNGV. V lost 1 base and J 5 bases, leaving 14 bases between the germline ends. The CDR3 has 16 residues. In nucleotides, the CDR3 is TGTGCCAGCAGCTTAGGAACATACCCACCAAATGAAAAACTGTTTTTT. Translation gives CASSLGTYPPNEKLFF.

V is TRBV7-9 and J is TRBJ2-3; D may be TRBD2 (6 bases). Germline V CDR1 and CDR2: SEHNR, FQNEAQ (reference sequence). V was pared by 5 bases and J by 2 bases, with 17 bases between. There are 16 residues in the CDR3. The CDR3 nucleotides are TGTGCCAGCAGCCCGGCGGGACTGAGGGTCACAGATACGCAGTATTTT. Its translation: CASSPAGLRVTDTQYF. The full variable domain, rest sourced from reference TRBV7-9 and TRBJ2-3, is DTGVSQNPRHKITKRGQNVTFRCDPISEHNRLYWYRQTLGQGPEFLTYFQNEAQLEKSRLLSDRFSAERPKGSFSTLEIQRTEQGDSAMYLCASSPAGLRVTDTQYFGPGTRLTVL.

This clone was counted a few times. This sequence joins TRBV7-2 and TRBJ2-1, with D possibly being TRBD2 (6 bases). CDR1 is SGHTA, CDR2 FQGNSA, per germline. The CDR3 runs 18 residues. V was trimmed by 5 bases and J by 0 bases, leaving 20 bases between them. CDR3 residues: CASSPARDSRPSYNEQFF. As DNA, the CDR3 is TGTGCCAGCAGCCCAGCCCGGGACTCCAGGCCCTCCTACAATGAGCAGTTCTTC.

The CDR3 protein is CASSGGTGFYQPQHF. CDR3 DNA sequence: TGTGCCAGCAGCGGGGGGACAGGGTTTTATCAGCCCCAGCATTTT. J is TRBJ1-5 and V is TRBV5-8; the match to TRBD1 covers 9 bases. Germline trimming cut 4 bases from V and 5 bases from J; bases unmatched to any gene: 7. The CDR3 is 15 amino acids. CDR1 is SGHTS, CDR2 YDEGEE, per germline.

The V and J genes are TRBV5-1 and TRBJ2-4; no clear D gene. The CDR3 loop spans 14 amino acids. Germline V CDR1 and CDR2: SGHRS, YFSETQ. V was pared by 0 bases and J by 2 bases, with 6 bases between. The CDR3 nucleotides read TGCGCCAGCAGCTTGGAACAGTCCAAAAACATTCAGTACTTC. It yields the protein CASSLEQSKNIQYF.